The 27 T cell receptor beta chains in this list originate from one sample, sequenced in a study of identifying expanded T cells in peripheral blood. Sequencing was performed with immunoSEQ multiplex PCR; in TCRdb, only in-frame clones are kept and a portion is missing. This sample carries 100,000 to 150,000 clones, more than 80% of them seen once, and the ten largest clones take about 3.1%. The sequencing input was blood. Source of these receptors: a person aged 18-69 years in good health.

This clone was seen just once. The genes are TRBV5-6 and TRBJ2-7, with D unresolved. The CDR3 consists of 15 residues. In germline, CDR1 is SGHDT, CDR2 YYEEEE. Trimming cost V 2 bases and J 5 bases, with 17 bases left between them. CDR3 sequence: CASSFGPRVLDEQYF. The CDR3 nucleotides are TGTGCCAGCAGCTTTGGCCCCCGAGTTTTGGACGAGCAGTACTTC. Filled out from reference TRBV5-6 and TRBJ2-7, the complete variable domain reads DAGVTQSPTHLIKTRGQQVTLRCSPKSGHDTVSWYQQALGQGPQFIFQYYEEEERQRGNFPDRFSGHQFPNYSSELNVNALLLGDSALYLCASSFGPRVLDEQYFGPGTRLTVT.

V gene TRBV9 combines with J gene TRBJ1-1; D is uncertain. The CDR3 covers 12 residues. Germline V gives CDR1 SGDLS, CDR2 YYNGEE. Trimming stripped 0 bases from V and 12 bases from J, with 12 bases between. CDR3 nucleotides: TGTGCCAGCAGCGTAGGCGGGAGAACGCCTTTCTTT. Its protein is CASSVGGRTPFF.

This clone occurred a few times. This rearrangement joins TRBV9 to TRBJ1-6; D gene unclear. The CDR3 sequence is 13 residues long. Trimming left V 0 bases short and J 10 bases short, with 8 bases between. Germline V CDR1 and CDR2: SGDLS, YYNGEE. This chain's CDR3 is CASSVDVRSPLHF. The CDR3 nucleotides are TGTGCCAGCAGCGTAGATGTTAGGTCACCCCTCCACTTT.

The chain joins TRBV5-8 to TRBJ1-1; 9 bases are shared with TRBD1. Trimming took 0 bases from V and 7 from J; bases not matched to a gene: 7. From germline, CDR1 is SGHTS and CDR2 YDEGEE. CDR3 length equals 15 residues. For the CDR3, the DNA is TGTGCCAGCAGCTTGGTGGGGACAGGGATGGTTGAAGCTTTCTTT. Translating it yields CASSLVGTGMVEAFF.

The chain joins TRBV29-1 to TRBJ1-1; D is uncertain. CDR3 length: 11 amino acids. CDR1 is SQVTM and CDR2 is ANQGSEA in the germline V gene. V shed 3 bases and J shed 1 base, with 3 bases lying between them. The CDR3 here is CSVEGNTEAFF. The CDR3 DNA follows: TGCAGCGTTGAGGGGAACACTGAAGCTTTCTTT.

The chain links TRBV5-8 to TRBJ2-2, with 7 bases aligning to TRBD1. Germline CDR1 reads SGHTS; CDR2 reads YDEGEE. The CDR3 is 14 residues long. V gave up 5 bases and J gave up 1 base; unmatched junction bases: 2. The CDR3 nucleotides read TGTGCCAGCAGTCGGACAGGGAACACCGGGGAGCTGTTTTTT. This gives the protein CASSRTGNTGELFF.

V usage is TRBV6-5 and J usage is TRBJ1-5; a weak D match, TRBD1 (6 bases). The CDR3 runs to 15 residues. Trimming left V 8 bases short and J 6 bases short, with 20 bases between. Germline assignment: CDR1 MNHEY and CDR2 SVGAGI. The CDR3 DNA follows: TGTGCCAGCGCCGAACAGGGAACGGGGGGTCAGCCCCAGCATTTT. Its protein product is CASAEQGTGGQPQHF.

The chain combines TRBV4-1 with TRBJ1-2; possibly TRBD1 for D (6 bases). Between the trimmed V and J ends, which lost 4 bases and 4 bases, there was a span of 10 bases. The V gene's germline CDR1 is MGHRA and CDR2 YSYEKL. The CDR3 length is 13 residues. In DNA, the CDR3 is TGCGCCAGCAGCCCTGGACAGTCCTATGGCTACACCTTC. Translation gives CASSPGQSYGYTF.

The chain recombines TRBV18 with TRBJ2-7, with 8 bases identical to TRBD2. CDR3 length: 13 residues. V trimming: 4 bases; J trimming: 6 bases; junction bases outside the gene matches: 5. Germline CDR1 and CDR2: KGHSH and LQKENI. This CDR3 is CASSLTGGSEQYF. In nucleotides, the CDR3 is TGTGCCAGCTCACTAACGGGGGGGTCCGAGCAGTACTTC.

This sequence joins TRBV7-8 and TRBJ1-5, with D maybe TRBD1 (6 bases). In germline, CDR1 is SGHVS, CDR2 FQNEAQ. The CDR3 has 14 residues. V was shortened by 8 bases and J by 5 bases, with 16 bases between the two germline ends. Here the CDR3 reads CASYPGRGYQPQHF. The CDR3 DNA is TGTGCCAGCTACCCCGGGAGGGGGTATCAGCCCCAGCATTTT.

CDR3 DNA: TGTGCCAGCAGCTTAGTGGGTGTCAGGGGTTCACCCCTCCACTTT. Its protein product is CASSLVGVRGSPLHF. The J gene is TRBJ1-6, the V gene TRBV7-2; possible D gene TRBD1, 6 bases. Between the trimmed V and J ends, which lost 1 base and 9 bases, there was a span of 13 bases. Germline assignment: CDR1 SGHTA and CDR2 FQGNSA. CDR3 length: 15 amino acids.

This chain uses TRBV22-1 with TRBJ2-2; the table's D call TRBD1 went unverified against the DNA. TRBV22-1 has pseudogene status. The CDR3 runs 14 residues. In nucleotides, the CDR3 is TGTCCTGGGAGCTTGAGGGGGTCGGCCGGGGAGCTGTTTTTT. Encoded protein: CPGSLRGSAGELFF.

The J gene is TRBJ1-2, the V gene TRBV11-2; D gene uncertain. Germline V CDR1 and CDR2: SGHAT, FQNNGV. Between the trimmed V and J ends, which lost 5 bases and 4 bases, there was a span of 17 bases. This CDR3 contains 15 residues. Here the CDR3 reads CASSPNTGPLYGYTF. CDR3 nucleotide sequence: TGTGCCAGCAGCCCTAATACCGGGCCGCTCTATGGCTACACCTTC.

The V and J genes are TRBV25-1 and TRBJ1-1; no reliable D call. The length of the CDR3 is 11 residues. Germline CDR1 MGHDK, CDR2 SYGVNS. V dropped 5 bases and J dropped 3 bases, with 4 bases sitting between them. CDR3 coding DNA: TGTGCCAGCAGTCTTCACACTGAAGCTTTCTTT. It encodes CASSLHTEAFF.

The CDR3 region has the DNA TGCAGTGCTCCCGGACTGTCTGAAGCTTTCTTT. Its protein is CSAPGLSEAFF. This rearrangement joins TRBV20-1 to TRBJ1-1; no reliable D call. Looked up from germline, CDR1 is DFQATT and CDR2 is SNEGSKA (reference sequence). Trimming cost V 5 bases and J 6 bases, with 10 bases left between them. There are 11 residues in the CDR3.

The rearrangement links TRBV6-6 to TRBJ2-5; tentatively, D is TRBD1 (6 bases). Germline-derived CDR1 and CDR2 are MNHNY and SVGAGI (reference sequence). Trimming shortened V by 9 bases and J by 3 bases, and 11 bases separated the two germline ends. This CDR3 is 12 amino acids long. CDR3 sequence reads: CASNRDKETQYF. The CDR3 nucleotides read TGTGCCAGTAACAGGGATAAAGAGACCCAGTACTTC.

In its sample, this clone was seen a few times. This chain uses TRBV27 with TRBJ2-7, with D possibly TRBD2 on 6 matching bases. The CDR3 extends over 15 amino acids. V lost 2 bases and J 4 bases, leaving 15 bases between the germline ends. Germline CDR1 MNHEY, CDR2 SMNVEV (reference sequence). For the CDR3, the DNA is TGTGCCAGCAGTTTAGCAGGGACTCGAGGGTACGAGCAGTACTTC. This sequence encodes CASSLAGTRGYEQYF.

This clone was detected once. This chain uses TRBV18 with TRBJ2-7; 7 bases are a match to TRBD1. After removal of 3 bases from V and 7 bases from J, the junction contained 12 bases not matched to a gene. CDR1 is KGHSH, CDR2 LQKENI, per germline. The CDR3 runs to 15 residues. CDR3: CASSPTRQGLGEQYF. The CDR3 DNA sequence: TGTGCCAGCTCACCGACAAGACAGGGTTTGGGGGAGCAGTACTTC.

This chain uses TRBV2 with TRBJ1-5; D call uncertain. The length of the CDR3 is 12 residues. V was cut by 1 base and J by 8 bases, with 6 bases left in between. Germline V gene sequence: CDR1 SNHLY, CDR2 FYNNEI. The CDR3 here is CASSEGGEPQHF. In DNA form, the CDR3 reads TGTGCCAGCAGTGAAGGTGGGGAGCCCCAGCATTTT.

This clone was observed many times. This chain links TRBV9 with TRBJ1-6; 7 nucleotides align to TRBD1. In germline, CDR1 is SGDLS, CDR2 YYNGEE. Unmatched junction bases numbered 8, after V lost 0 bases and J lost 8 bases. The CDR3 has 16 amino acids. The CDR3 DNA is TGTGCCAGCAGCGTAGAATCCAGGGGGAGTGATTCACCCCTCCACTTT. Translation gives CASSVESRGSDSPLHF.

The chain carries TRBV18 and TRBJ2-5, with D unclear. From germline, CDR1 is KGHSH and CDR2 LQKENI. V lost 3 bases, J lost 3 bases, and 8 bases lay in between. The CDR3 is 13 amino acids. CDR3 amino acids: CASSPQTEETQYF. The CDR3 DNA follows: TGTGCCAGCTCACCGCAGACTGAAGAGACCCAGTACTTC. Looking up the rest from reference TRBV18 and TRBJ2-5 gives the full variable domain: NAGVMQNPRHLVRRRGQEARLRCSPMKGHSHVYWYRQLPEEGLKFMVYLQKENIIDESGMPKERFSAEFPKEGPSILRIQQVVRGDSAAYFCASSPQTEETQYFGPGTRLLVL.

V usage is TRBV5-6 and J usage is TRBJ1-5; possible D gene TRBD1, 6 bases. Germline CDR1 reads SGHDT; CDR2 reads YYEEEE. The CDR3 runs to 13 residues. The V end lost 2 bases, the J end lost 10 bases, and 13 bases lay between the germline ends. CDR3 DNA sequence: TGTGCCAGCAGCTTAAGACCAGGGGACCCCCAGCATTTT. This gives the protein CASSLRPGDPQHF.

The CDR3 here is CASSVIGQGQPQHF. Here the CDR3 DNA reads TGTGCCAGCAGTGTAATCGGGCAGGGGCAGCCCCAGCATTTT. The chain carries TRBV2 and TRBJ1-5; tentative D call: TRBD1 (6 bases). The CDR3 has 14 residues. The V gene's germline CDR1 is SNHLY and CDR2 FYNNEI. V lost 4 bases to trimming and J lost 7 bases, with 14 bases between them.

The genes are TRBV28 and TRBJ2-1, with D possibly matching TRBD1 (6 bases). V was cut by 3 bases and J by 0 bases, with 12 bases left in between. The germline V gene has CDR1 MDHEN and CDR2 SYDVKM. The CDR3 is 16 amino acids. CDR3 region: CASSFVQGHSYNEQFF. The CDR3 region has the DNA TGTGCCAGCAGTTTTGTTCAGGGGCACTCCTACAATGAGCAGTTCTTC. The full variable domain, with the rest looked up from reference TRBV28 and TRBJ2-1, is DVKVTQSSRYLVKRTGEKVFLECVQDMDHENMFWYRQDPGLGLRLIYFSYDVKMKEKGDIPEGYSVSREKKERFSLILESASTNQTSMYLCASSFVQGHSYNEQFFGPGTRLTVL.

The rearrangement links TRBV30 to TRBJ1-1; maybe TRBD1 (6 bases). Trimming removed 3 bases at V and 0 bases at J, with 8 bases between. The CDR3 spans 13 residues. Germline CDR1 GTSNPN, CDR2 SVGIG (reference sequence). CDR3 DNA: TGTGCCTGGAGCGCAGGGGTGAACACTGAAGCTTTCTTT. Translating it yields CAWSAGVNTEAFF. The entire variable domain, with the rest obtained from reference TRBV30 and TRBJ1-1, is as follows: SQTIHQWPATLVQPVGSPLSLECTVEGTSNPNLYWYRQAAGRGLQLLFYSVGIGQISSEVPQNLSASRPQDRQFILSSKKLLLSDSGFYLCAWSAGVNTEAFFGQGTRLTVV.

The chain uses TRBV29-1 and TRBJ1-2; 10 bases match TRBD1. The CDR3 length is 14 residues. The V gene's germline CDR1 is SQVTM and CDR2 ANQGSEA. The ends lost 6 bases at V and 8 bases at J; junction bases unmatched: 12. CDR3 amino acids: CSVPGTGALGGYTF. Written as DNA, the CDR3 is TGCAGCGTCCCCGGGACAGGGGCCCTTGGGGGCTACACCTTC.

The gene calls are TRBV27 and TRBJ2-7; the D is unclear. Trimming took off 5 bases at V and 6 bases at J, with 14 bases between the two ends. The germline CDR1 and CDR2 sequences are MNHEY and SMNVEV (reference sequence). CDR3 length: 13 residues. The CDR3 DNA reads as TGTGCCAGCAGTAAGAGTCCAGCGAGCGAGCAGTACTTC. Protein sequence: CASSKSPASEQYF.